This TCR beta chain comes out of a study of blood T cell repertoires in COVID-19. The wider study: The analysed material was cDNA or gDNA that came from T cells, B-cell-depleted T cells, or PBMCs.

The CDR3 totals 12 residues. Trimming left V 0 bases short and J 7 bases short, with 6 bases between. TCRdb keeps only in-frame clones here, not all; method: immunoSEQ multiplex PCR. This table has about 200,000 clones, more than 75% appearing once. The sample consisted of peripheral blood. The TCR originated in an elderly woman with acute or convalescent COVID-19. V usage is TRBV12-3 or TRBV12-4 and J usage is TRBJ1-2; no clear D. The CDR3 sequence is CASSLAQAGYTF. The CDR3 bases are TGTGCCAGCAGTTTAGCGCAGGCTGGCTACACCTTC.